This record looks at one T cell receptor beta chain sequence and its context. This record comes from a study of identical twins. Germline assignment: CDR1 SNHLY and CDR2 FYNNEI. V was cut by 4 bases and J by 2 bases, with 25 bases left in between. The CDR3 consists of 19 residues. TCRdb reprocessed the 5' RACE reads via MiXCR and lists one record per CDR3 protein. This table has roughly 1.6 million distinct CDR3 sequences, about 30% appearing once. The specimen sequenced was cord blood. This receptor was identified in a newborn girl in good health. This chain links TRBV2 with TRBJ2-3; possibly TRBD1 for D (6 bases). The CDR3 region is CASSVHALIRGTNTDTQYF. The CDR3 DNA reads TGTGCCAGCAGTGTTCACGCCCTCATTAGGGGGACAAACACAGATACGCAGTATTTT.